The sequence of this TCR beta chain was determined in a study of T cells in Graves' hyperthyroidism and ophthalmopathy. Findings of the study overall: Most thyroid clonotypes expanded above 0.001 were also detected in blood.

RNA transcripts provided the source from which TCR beta CDR3 regions were amplified. First-round RT-PCR with HTBI primers amplified the TCR CDR3 region. Each CDR3 protein gets one entry after TCRdb re-called the multiplex PCR reads with MiXCR. In the table there are a few hundred thousand distinct CDR3 sequences, roughly an eighth of which are singletons. This clonotype appeared many times. Its antigen is undetermined. Researchers barred patients who had uncontrolled infection, other autoimmune disease, pregnancy or lactation. This sequence originates from a woman younger than 35 with Graves' hyperthyroidism. The sample comprised blood.

CDR3 DNA: TGTGCCAGCAGCCCCCCCTCAATCGGCGGCACTGAAGCTTTCTTT. Protein sequence: CASSPPSIGGTEAFF. This chain links TRBV7-9 with TRBJ1-1; D is unresolved. CDR3 length: 15 amino acids. V was cut by 5 bases and J by 4 bases, with 17 bases left in between. Germline values: CDR1 SEHNR, CDR2 FQNEAQ (reference sequence).